One sample yielded the 12 T cell receptor beta chains listed below, sequenced in a study of tumor-infiltrating lymphocytes in primary liver carcinoma. Synthesis of TCR beta cDNA was carried out from around 540 ng total RNA with a constant-region primer. Sequencing libraries for TCR beta derived from three nested multiplex PCR rounds that used slightly modified ARM-PCR. TRBV1-TRBV30 forward and Cbeta reverse primers drove the first two roughly 11-cycle rounds. TCRdb recomputed calls from the multiplex PCR reads with MiXCR, one row per CDR3 protein. The data contain 90,000 to 150,000 distinct CDR3 sequences, roughly 75% of them singletons. RNA and DNA were co-extracted from about 19-30 mg of unsorted bulk tissue. Sequencing was done on a sample of tumor-adjacent normal liver tissue. The source is a woman aged 55-69 years with primary liver carcinoma and hepatitis B virus infection.

This clonotype was seen more than once but under ten times. The chain combines TRBV6-5 with TRBJ2-3, with 9 positions matching TRBD2. This CDR3 is 16 amino acids long. Unmatched junction bases numbered 12, after V lost 6 bases and J lost 5 bases. The germline V gene has CDR1 MNHEY and CDR2 SVGAGI. The CDR3 is CASSSSRGRARDTQYF. In DNA form, the CDR3 reads TGTGCCAGCAGCAGCTCTCGCGGGAGGGCCAGAGATACGCAGTATTTT.

This clonotype appeared many times. The chain is built from TRBV6-2 or TRBV6-3 and TRBJ2-7, with D unclear. V lost 7 bases to trimming and J lost 3 bases, with 13 bases between them. The CDR3 has 13 amino acids. CDR1 is MNHEY and CDR2 is SVGEGT in the germline V gene. This CDR3 reads CASTVPPSYEQYF. The DNA of the CDR3 is TGTGCCAGCACGGTGCCGCCGAGCTACGAGCAGTACTTC.

As for this clonotype: Sequence at one end of the junction differs from germline and may be a read error. This CDR3 is CASSLAQGSYAQYF. DNA for the CDR3: TGTGCCAGCAGCCTAGCCCAGGGCTCCTACGCACAGTACTTC. The V and J genes are TRBV11-1 and TRBJ2-7; D possibly uses TRBD1 or TRBD2 (5 bases each). The CDR3 spans 14 residues. Germline CDR1 reads SGHAT; CDR2 reads FQDESV (reference sequence).

Of note for this clonotype: With a much larger clone just one base away, this may be a read error. The chain links TRBV28 to TRBJ2-3, with TRBD1 matching over 8 bases. The germline V gene has CDR1 MDHEN and CDR2 SYDVKM. The CDR3 runs 16 residues. The CDR3 loop is CASSPHGQGGVDTQFF. The CDR3 bases are TGTGCCAGCAGTCCGCACGGACAGGGTGGGGTGGATACGCAGTTTTTT.

With respect to this clonotype: One end of the junction varies from germline; a read error may be responsible. V is TRBV11-2 and J is TRBJ2-1; 11 nucleotides line up with TRBD2. The CDR3 is 14 residues long. In germline, CDR1 is SGHAT, CDR2 FQNNGV. CDR3 residues: CACSLAGGPHEQFF. The DNA for the CDR3 is TGTGCCTGCAGCTTAGCGGGAGGGCCGCACGAGCAGTTCTTC. The variable domain in full, with the rest retrieved from reference TRBV11-2 and TRBJ2-1, is EAGVAQSPRYKIIEKRQSVAFWCNPISGHATLYWYQQILGQGPKLLIQFQNNGVVDDSQLPKDRFSAERLKGVDSTLKIQPAKLEDSAVYLCACSLAGGPHEQFFGPGTRLTVL.

Comments on this clonotype: In this CDR3 the conserved last residue, phenylalanine or tryptophan, is missing, so a read error is likely. This chain's CDR3 is CASIFTSLRSSYNEQFS. The CDR3 DNA reads as TGTGCCAGCATCTTTACCTCACTGAGGAGCTCCTACAATGAGCAGTTCTCC. J is TRBJ2-1 and V is TRBV11-2; D unresolved. This CDR3 is built from 17 residues. The germline V gene has CDR1 SGHAT and CDR2 FQNNGV. Trimming shortened V by 7 bases and J by 0 bases, and 19 bases separated the two germline ends.

As concerns this clonotype: Just one base apart from a much larger clone, this may be a read error. V and J are TRBV28 and TRBJ2-3; D is undetermined. CDR1 is MDHEN, CDR2 SYDVKM, per germline. CDR3 length: 11 amino acids. The germline V and J ends were trimmed by 10 bases and 4 bases, with 9 bases remaining between them. This chain's CDR3 is CATRTADTQYF. Written as DNA, the CDR3 is TGTGCCACCCGGACGGCAGATACGCAGTATTTT.

This clonotype has just one count. The junction and the germline gene differ at one end; a read error may be behind it. The CDR3 DNA reads TGCATCGTTGGTGGGAGGCCTCACTACGAGCAGTACTTC. It codes for CIVGGRPHYEQYF. This chain uses TRBV29-1 with TRBJ2-7; a weak D match, TRBD2 (6 bases). CDR1 is SQVTM and CDR2 is ANQGSEA in the germline V gene. The CDR3 totals 13 residues.

The V gene is TRBV28, the J gene TRBJ2-1; no firm D call. The CDR3 consists of 12 residues. Germline V lookup: CDR1 MDHEN, CDR2 SYDVKM. Trimming pared 7 bases from V and 10 bases from J, leaving 14 bases between. In DNA, the CDR3 is TGTGCCAGCAATCATGTTGAAAACGAGCAGTTCTTC. It yields the protein CASNHVENEQFF.

A word on this clonotype: As the CDR3 is not closed by the conserved phenylalanine or tryptophan, this likely results from a read error. The chain has TRBV29-1 and TRBJ1-2; D unclear. CDR3 length: 15 residues. Trimming pared 5 bases from V and 4 bases from J, leaving 20 bases between. Per the germline V gene, CDR1 is SQVTM and CDR2 is ANQGSEA. The CDR3 DNA is TGCAGCGTTTACTTTCCAGTCCCCGGAGGCTATGGCTACACCTCC. Residues: CSVYFPVPGGYGYTS.

The V call is TRBV7-9, the J call TRBJ1-5, with TRBD1 matching 10 bases. After removal of 9 bases from V and 5 bases from J, the junction contained 13 bases not matched to a gene. CDR3 size: 16 residues. CDR1 and CDR2 from the germline V gene are SEHNR and FQNEAQ (reference sequence). CDR3 in amino acids: CASSEWDRGSDQPQHF. CDR3 nucleotides: TGTGCCAGTAGCGAATGGGACAGGGGTTCGGATCAGCCCCAGCATTTT. Full variable domain (outside the CDR3, taken from reference TRBV7-9 and TRBJ1-5): DTGVSQNPRHKITKRGQNVTFRCDPISEHNRLYWYRQTLGQGPEFLTYFQNEAQLEKSRLLSDRFSAERPKGSFSTLEIQRTEQGDSAMYLCASSEWDRGSDQPQHFGDGTRLSIL.

As for this clonotype: A junction end diverges from the germline sequence, so it may reflect a read error. The chain combines TRBV29-1 with TRBJ2-2; 7 bases fit TRBD2. CDR1 and CDR2 (germline): SQVTM, ANQGSEA. The CDR3 contains 12 residues. CDR3 sequence (DNA): TGCAGCGGTAGGGAGGGCGTCGGGGAGCTGTCTTTT. This encodes CSGREGVGELSF.